The sequence of this T cell receptor (beta chain) was determined in a study of blood T cell repertoires in COVID-19 (dated by TCRdb to about 2020). Regarding the study in general: Samples from collaborators originated in the United States, Italy and Spain and spanned both the acute and convalescent phases of COVID-19. The material from the prospective study consisted of cDNA or gDNA derived from T cells, B-cell-depleted T cells, or PBMCs. Subjects who had been exposed to COVID-19, were actively infected with it, or had recovered from it provided the deeply sampled blood TCRbeta repertoires that made up the dataset. A freely available public database, intended as a resource for researchers studying the immune response to SARS-CoV-2, is where the repertoires were released. The samples were drawn from two sources: the first 160 participants of the ongoing ImmuneRACE study, and over 950 subjects contributed by 6 global collaborators. Sample metadata almost always included a de-identified subject ID, COVID-19 status, age in years and sex. Where HLA class I and class II types were available, the types were taken from metadata supplied by the sample provider, not from assay-based typing. Summary of the overall study and its limitations: How much clinical and demographic metadata was included differed by source and by participant, and the metadata was provided uncurated.

Details on this clone: It lacks a known antigen. Per-base quality was not reported, and no clone a single base away is much larger than it.

The immunoSEQ Assay, a bias-controlled multiplex PCR, was used to amplify TCRbeta CDR3 regions from genomic DNA. The original methods were these. The number of nucleated cells in each sample was estimated from the amplification of reference gene primers within the assay. Sequence reads were collapsed and filtered to measure the absolute abundance of every unique TCRbeta CDR3 rearrangement. For each sample, productive Simpson clonality was calculated as the square root of Simpson's diversity index across productive rearrangements. The clones in this table, taken by TCRdb from immuneACCESS, are in-frame only. Not every clone is retained; where verified, under half of the shortfall comes from an unresolved V gene, and the cause of the rest is unknown. V and J calls and clone size are as listed in that table; D and trimming were resolved from the DNA. The sample table contains 120,000 to 150,000 clones; only one count was recorded for roughly 76% of them. Clones ranked in the top ten supply roughly 8.3% of the sample.

Whole blood was collected in K2EDTA tubes by collaborating institutions according to the institutions' own protocols. For TCRbeta analysis, collaborators shipped samples as frozen whole blood, isolated PBMCs, or DNA extracted from either of those sample types. This TCR was sampled from a human donor with acute or convalescent COVID-19. The donor label of this sample is uncertain. Source material: peripheral blood.

The CDR3 region reads CASSPGQGIKGYTF. The DNA is as follows: TGTGCCAGTAGTCCGGGACAGGGGATTAAAGGCTACACCTTC. The chain is made from TRBV19 and TRBJ1-2, and TRBD1 aligns with 10 junction nucleotides. Relative to germline, V is missing 5 bases and J is missing 8 bases, with 8 bases of the junction outside any gene match. The germline V gene (reference sequence) supplies CDR1 LNHDA and CDR2 SQIVND. The CDR3 sequence holds 14 residues, the cysteine and phenylalanine included. Only CDR3 DNA is held: 42 bases, read in frame from base 1.